The 21 T cell receptor beta chains given below trace back to one sample, sequenced in a study of response to subunit inactivated influenza vaccine. Via MiXCR, TCRdb re-called the RT-PCR reads, giving one row per CDR3 protein. There are around 300,000 distinct CDR3 sequences in the sample; 20% to 25% occur only once, and about a tenth lies in the top ten. The sample consisted of PBMCs from blood, taken less than 22 months after vaccination. All receptors derive from a man aged 45 to 70 who received an inactivated influenza vaccine.

This clonotype was detected a few times. The chain joins TRBV29-1 to TRBJ1-2; D is perhaps TRBD1 (5 bases). Germline CDR1 reads SQVTM; CDR2 reads ANQGSEA. The CDR3 runs to 13 residues. With 3 bases removed from V and 1 base from J, the gap between germline ends came to 9 bases. The CDR3 sequence is CSVDETDNYGYTF. For the CDR3, the DNA is TGCAGCGTTGATGAGACAGATAACTATGGCTACACCTTC.

The J gene is TRBJ2-2, the V gene TRBV7-2, with a tentative D call TRBD1 (5 bases). CDR1 is SGHTA, CDR2 FQGNSA, per germline. The CDR3 contains 15 residues. The germline V and J ends were trimmed by 7 bases and 7 bases, with 19 bases remaining between them. CDR3 in DNA: TGTGCCAGCACCCTCAATCAGGGTGTTGGCGGGGAGCTGTTTTTT. This translates into CASTLNQGVGGELFF.

The V gene is TRBV5-4, the J gene TRBJ1-2, with D possibly being TRBD1 (6 bases). CDR1 SGHNT and CDR2 YYREEE come from the germline V gene (reference sequence). Trimming took 3 bases from V and 2 from J, leaving 17 bases between them. The CDR3 has 16 residues. The CDR3 bases are TGTGCCAGCAGCTCTGGACAGAGTCGCTCCAACTATGGCTACACCTTC. Amino acid sequence: CASSSGQSRSNYGYTF. The entire variable domain, with the rest obtained from reference TRBV5-4 and TRBJ1-2, is as follows: ETGVTQSPTHLIKTRGQQVTLRCSSQSGHNTVSWYQQALGQGPQFIFQYYREEENGRGNFPPRFSGLQFPNYSSELNVNALELDDSALYLCASSSGQSRSNYGYTFGSGTRLTVV.

Only a few counts were recorded for this clonotype. The V and J genes are TRBV20-1 and TRBJ1-2, with a weak D call TRBD1 (6 bases). V shed 2 bases and J shed 4 bases, with 23 bases lying between them. Per the germline V gene, CDR1 is DFQATT and CDR2 is SNEGSKA (reference sequence). CDR3 length: 17 residues. DNA for the CDR3: TGCAGTGCTAGACACAATATTAACAGGGACTCTGGCTATGGCTACACCTTC. It translates to CSARHNINRDSGYGYTF.

This clonotype has a handful of counts. The chain recombines TRBV5-1 with TRBJ1-2; D is possibly TRBD1 (6 bases). The CDR3 has 14 amino acids. V was trimmed by 2 bases and J by 0 bases, leaving 8 bases between them. The germline gives CDR1 SGHRS, CDR2 YFSETQ. The CDR3 loop reads CASSFGQSNYGYTF. CDR3 DNA: TGCGCCAGCAGCTTCGGACAGTCTAACTATGGCTACACCTTC.

This clonotype was detected only a few times. As DNA, the CDR3 is TGTGCCAGCACCGCCTGGGGGGGCGTAGATACGCAGTATTTT. Translated: CASTAWGGVDTQYF. This chain joins TRBV12-3 or TRBV12-4 and TRBJ2-3, with D possibly matching TRBD2 (7 bases). V was pared by 7 bases and J by 5 bases, with 16 bases between. The length of the CDR3 is 14 residues.

For this clonotype: A junction boundary mismatches the germline segment, possibly from a read error. The chain employs TRBV4-1 and TRBJ2-6; TRBD1 might be the D (5 bases). The germline V gene has CDR1 MGHRA and CDR2 YSYEKL. There are 18 residues in the CDR3. For the CDR3, the DNA is TGCGCCAGCAGCCACACAAGACCGGCCATCTCTGGGGCCAACGTCCCGACTTTC. Translated, it gives CASSHTRPAISGANVPTF.

The V gene is TRBV25-1, the J gene TRBJ1-2; TRBD1 is a possible D gene (6 bases). From germline, CDR1 is MGHDK and CDR2 SYGVNS. Trimming shortened V by 1 base and J by 8 bases, and 26 bases separated the two germline ends. This CDR3 contains 18 residues. The CDR3 protein is CASSELGGPSSAVTGYTF. CDR3 nucleotides: TGTGCCAGCAGTGAATTAGGGGGGCCCTCTTCGGCGGTTACGGGCTACACCTTC.

There are many counts of this clonotype. V gene TRBV6-1 combines with J gene TRBJ1-5, with 8 bases lining up with TRBD1. The trim removed 6 bases at V and 3 bases at J, leaving 7 bases unmatched. Germline CDR1 is MNHNS and CDR2 is SASEGT. The CDR3 spans 15 residues. CDR3 nucleotide sequence: TGTGCCAGCAGCTGGGACAGGCCCTACAATCAGCCCCAGCATTTT. Its protein is CASSWDRPYNQPQHF.

This sequence joins TRBV3-1 and TRBJ2-7, with a weak D call TRBD1 (5 bases). The ends were cut back, 4 bases at V and 3 bases at J, with 10 bases in the middle. Germline CDR1 LGHDT, CDR2 YNNKEL (reference sequence). This CDR3 has 13 amino acids. CDR3: CASSPPTVYEQYF. CDR3 DNA: TGTGCCAGCAGCCCACCGACAGTCTACGAGCAGTACTTC.

The chain is built from TRBV5-1 and TRBJ2-3; 7 bases line up with TRBD1. CDR3 length equals 15 residues. Germline V gene data show CDR1 as SGHRS and CDR2 as YFSETQ. J gave up 1 base and V 5 bases, and 7 bases lay outside the gene matches. CDR3 in DNA: TGCGCCAGCAGACAGGGGCCCTCCCGCACAGATACGCAGTATTTT. This sequence encodes CASRQGPSRTDTQYF.

The J gene is TRBJ2-5, the V gene TRBV2; D ambiguous. Trimming took 8 bases from V and 3 from J, leaving 10 bases between them. This CDR3 contains 12 residues. Germline V gives CDR1 SNHLY, CDR2 FYNNEI. CDR3 in amino acids: CASSGGEETQYF. The CDR3 nucleotides are TGTGCCAGCTCGGGCGGTGAAGAGACCCAGTACTTC.

This clonotype was detected a few times. V gene TRBV4-3 combines with J gene TRBJ2-1; 7 bases match TRBD2. The ends lost 0 bases at V and 4 bases at J; junction bases unmatched: 6. CDR1 and CDR2 (germline): LGHNA, YSLEER. CDR3 length: 16 residues. The CDR3 bases are TGCGCCAGCAGCCAAGAGGCTAGCGGAACGTACAATGAGCAGTTCTTC. It codes for CASSQEASGTYNEQFF.

This clonotype was counted between two and nine times. The V call is TRBV5-1, the J call TRBJ1-1; D uncertain. The germline CDR1 and CDR2 sequences are SGHRS and YFSETQ. The CDR3 covers 13 residues. Trimming stripped 0 bases from V and 10 bases from J, with 13 bases between. The CDR3 DNA reads TGCGCCAGCAGCTTGGAGGCAGCCCCGGGAGCTTTCTTT. Amino acid sequence: CASSLEAAPGAFF.

This clonotype was counted a few times. The CDR3 region has the DNA TGCGCCAGCAGGGGAACGGAACGGACTGAAGCTTTCTTT. This gives the protein CASRGTERTEAFF. The rearrangement uses TRBV5-1 and TRBJ1-1; no definite D call. The V gene's germline CDR1 is SGHRS and CDR2 YFSETQ. Trimming left V 5 bases short and J 5 bases short, with 13 bases between. The CDR3 extends over 13 amino acids.

This clonotype has just one count. This chain links TRBV18 with TRBJ1-2, with D possibly being TRBD1 (6 bases). The germline CDR1 and CDR2 sequences are KGHSH and LQKENI. The V end was cut by 1 base, the J end by 6 bases, with 9 bases between. The CDR3 spans 13 residues. This CDR3 reads CASSPRGADGYTF. For the CDR3, the DNA is TGTGCCAGCTCACCACGGGGGGCTGATGGCTACACCTTC.

This rearrangement joins TRBV29-1 to TRBJ2-1; no reliable D call. Trimming left V 1 base short and J 4 bases short, with 14 bases between. Germline loops: CDR1 SQVTM, CDR2 ANQGSEA. The CDR3 spans 15 residues. This CDR3 reads CSVEVGGIIYNEQFF. The CDR3 coding sequence is TGCAGCGTTGAAGTAGGTGGGATAATTTACAATGAGCAGTTCTTC.

The V and J genes are TRBV4-3 and TRBJ2-1; no clear D. Per the germline V gene, CDR1 is LGHNA and CDR2 is YSLEER. V was cut by 1 base and J by 2 bases, with 15 bases left in between. The CDR3 extends over 17 amino acids. CDR3: CASSQATGVLPYNEQFF. The CDR3, as DNA: TGCGCCAGCAGCCAAGCCACTGGGGTTCTACCCTACAATGAGCAGTTCTTC.

The chain uses TRBV6-5 and TRBJ2-7; D possibly corresponds to TRBD1 (5 bases). Germline CDR1 and CDR2: MNHEY and SVGAGI. The CDR3 has 14 amino acids. The ends were cut back, 2 bases at V and 3 bases at J, with 11 bases in the middle. The CDR3 reads CASSYKDNHYEQYF. CDR3 sequence (DNA): TGTGCCAGCAGTTACAAGGACAACCACTACGAGCAGTACTTC.

This clonotype was seen only a few times. The genes are TRBV5-1 and TRBJ1-4, with D maybe TRBD1 (5 bases). Germline V gene sequence: CDR1 SGHRS, CDR2 YFSETQ. This CDR3 region has 16 residues. V lost 4 bases, J lost 0 bases, and 13 bases lay in between. The CDR3 region has the DNA TGCGCCAGCAGCCTGGGGACGGATACAACTAATGAAAAACTGTTTTTT. Its translation: CASSLGTDTTNEKLFF.

The V gene is TRBV5-1, the J gene TRBJ1-1, with D hard to call. The CDR3 is 14 residues long. Germline-derived CDR1 and CDR2 are SGHRS and YFSETQ. V was trimmed by 2 bases and J by 0 bases, leaving 8 bases between them. CDR3 in DNA: TGCGCCAGCAGCTTCGCGCAGATGAACACTGAAGCTTTCTTT. This gives the protein CASSFAQMNTEAFF.